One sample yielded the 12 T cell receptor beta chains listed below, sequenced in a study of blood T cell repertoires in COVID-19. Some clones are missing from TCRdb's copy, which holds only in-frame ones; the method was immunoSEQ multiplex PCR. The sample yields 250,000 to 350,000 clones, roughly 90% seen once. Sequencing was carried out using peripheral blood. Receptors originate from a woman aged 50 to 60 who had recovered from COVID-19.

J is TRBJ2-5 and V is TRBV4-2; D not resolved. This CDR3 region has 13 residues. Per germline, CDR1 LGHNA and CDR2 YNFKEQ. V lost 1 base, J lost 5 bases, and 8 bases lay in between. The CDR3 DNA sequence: TGTGCCAGCAGCCAAGCTAGAGAGGAGACCCAGTACTTC. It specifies CASSQAREETQYF.

CDR3 DNA sequence: TGTGCCAGCATCGCCCTGGGCTATTCCTACGAGCAGTACTTC. Residues: CASIALGYSYEQYF. The V and J genes are TRBV28 and TRBJ2-7; unclear D gene. This CDR3 region has 14 residues. The germline CDR1 and CDR2 sequences are MDHEN and SYDVKM. With 7 bases removed from V and 1 base from J, the gap between germline ends came to 14 bases.

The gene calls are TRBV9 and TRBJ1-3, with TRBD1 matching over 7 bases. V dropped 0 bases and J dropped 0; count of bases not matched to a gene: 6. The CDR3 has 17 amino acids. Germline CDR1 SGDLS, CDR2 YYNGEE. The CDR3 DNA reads TGTGCCAGCAGCGTAGCTACGGGACAGCTCTCTGGAAACACCATATATTTT. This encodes CASSVATGQLSGNTIYF.

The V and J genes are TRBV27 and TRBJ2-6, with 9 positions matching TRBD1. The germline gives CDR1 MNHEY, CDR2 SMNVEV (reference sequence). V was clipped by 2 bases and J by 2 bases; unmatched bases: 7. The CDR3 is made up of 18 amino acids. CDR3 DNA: TGTGCCAGCAGTTTAGAGGGACAGGGTTTTGCTGGGGCCAACGTCCTGACTTTC. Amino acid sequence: CASSLEGQGFAGANVLTF. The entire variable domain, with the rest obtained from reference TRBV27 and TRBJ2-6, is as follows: EAQVTQNPRYLITVTGKKLTVTCSQNMNHEYMSWYRQDPGLGLRQIYYSMNVEVTDKGDVPEGYKVSRKEKRNFPLILESPSPNQTSLYFCASSLEGQGFAGANVLTFGAGSRLTVL.

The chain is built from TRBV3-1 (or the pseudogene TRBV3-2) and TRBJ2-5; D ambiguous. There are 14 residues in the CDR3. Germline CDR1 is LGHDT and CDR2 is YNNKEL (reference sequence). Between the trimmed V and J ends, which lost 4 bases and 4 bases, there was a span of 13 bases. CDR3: CASSPKQITETQYF. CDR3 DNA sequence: TGTGCCAGCAGCCCCAAACAGATTACAGAGACCCAGTACTTC.

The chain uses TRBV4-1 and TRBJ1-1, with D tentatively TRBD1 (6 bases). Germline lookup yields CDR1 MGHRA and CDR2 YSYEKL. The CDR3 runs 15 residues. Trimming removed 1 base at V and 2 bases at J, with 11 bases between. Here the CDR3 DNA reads TGCGCCAGCAGCCAAGTTAGACAGGCAAACACTGAAGCTTTCTTT. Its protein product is CASSQVRQANTEAFF.

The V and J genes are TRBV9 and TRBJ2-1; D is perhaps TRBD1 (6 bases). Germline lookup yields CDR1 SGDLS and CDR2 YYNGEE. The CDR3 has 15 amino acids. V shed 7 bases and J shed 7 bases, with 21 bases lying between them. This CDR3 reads CASSPGQGITNEQFF. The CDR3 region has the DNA TGTGCCAGCTCCCCGGGGCAGGGGATAACGAATGAGCAGTTCTTC.

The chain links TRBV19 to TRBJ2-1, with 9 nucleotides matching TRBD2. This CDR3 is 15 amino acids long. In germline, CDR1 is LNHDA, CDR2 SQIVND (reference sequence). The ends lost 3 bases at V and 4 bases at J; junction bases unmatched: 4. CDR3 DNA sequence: TGTGCCAGTAGTATCCCACTAGCGGGTTACAATGAGCAGTTCTTC. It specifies CASSIPLAGYNEQFF.

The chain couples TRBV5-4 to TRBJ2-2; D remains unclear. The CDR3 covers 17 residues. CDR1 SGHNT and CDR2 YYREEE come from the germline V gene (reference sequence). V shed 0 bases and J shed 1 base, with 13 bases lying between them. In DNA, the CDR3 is TGTGCCAGCAGCTTGGGTTCTGGGCTCAGGAACACCGGGGAGCTGTTTTTT. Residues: CASSLGSGLRNTGELFF.

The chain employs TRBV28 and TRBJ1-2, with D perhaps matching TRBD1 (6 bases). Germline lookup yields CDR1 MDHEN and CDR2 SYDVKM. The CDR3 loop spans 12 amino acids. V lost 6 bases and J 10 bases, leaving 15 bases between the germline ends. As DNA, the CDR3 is TGTGCCAGCAGCGTCAACAGGGTAGTCTACACCTTC. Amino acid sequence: CASSVNRVVYTF.

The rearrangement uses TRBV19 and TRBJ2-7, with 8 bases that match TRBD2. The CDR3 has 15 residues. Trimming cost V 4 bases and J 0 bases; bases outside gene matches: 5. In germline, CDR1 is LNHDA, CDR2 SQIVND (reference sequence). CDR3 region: CASSTGLAVSYEQYF. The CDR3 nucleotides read TGTGCCAGTAGTACAGGACTAGCAGTCTCCTACGAGCAGTACTTC.

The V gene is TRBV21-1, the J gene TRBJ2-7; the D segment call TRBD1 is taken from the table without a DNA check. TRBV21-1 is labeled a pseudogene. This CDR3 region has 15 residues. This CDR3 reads CASSKTPGMEYEQYF. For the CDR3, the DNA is TGTGCCAGCAGCAAAACCCCAGGGATGGAGTACGAGCAGTACTTC.